The source of this T cell receptor (beta chain) is a study of T cells in Graves' hyperthyroidism and ophthalmopathy (dated by TCRdb to the late 2010s). For the wider study: Peripheral blood was collected at initial diagnosis, before any treatment. TCR V-J signatures able to tell the groups apart were searched for in a discovery cohort of approximately 95 patients, of whom roughly 42 had Graves' ophthalmopathy and about 60 had stable Graves' hyperthyroidism. An independent validation cohort of around 19 hyperthyroidism patients and some 15 patients who later progressed to ophthalmopathy tested prospective prediction of ophthalmopathy. The 75 to 100 discovery patients were randomly divided into training and test sets at a 7:3 ratio. In about 6 Graves' hyperthyroidism patients, the study also compared T-cell repertoires from thyroid tissue with T-cell repertoires from blood. After blood sampling, hyperthyroidism patients were treated with methimazole at a starting dose of 30 mg daily, and ophthalmopathy patients were treated with high-dose intravenous methylprednisolone. TCR Vbeta CDR3 sequencing of around 130 peripheral blood samples (over 40 ophthalmopathy, roughly 72 hyperthyroidism and approximately 17 progressor patients) is reported in the paper. Study-wide conclusions, independent of this receptor: Ophthalmopathy was separated from stable hyperthyroidism by a 13 V-J signature model, with around 88% sensitivity and roughly 84% specificity obtained in cross-validation and 80%/75% obtained in testing. Most expanded thyroid clonotypes (frequency above 0.001) were also detected in blood, a finding suggesting that blood repertoires may reflect thyroid immune responses. During validation, the model predicted progression to ophthalmopathy a median of roughly six months ahead of onset, with approximately 71% sensitivity and less than 85% specificity. Sample size was not statistically predetermined, and investigators were not blinded to group allocation.

This clonotype was counted many times. The antigen this receptor binds is unknown. No much larger clone is present one base from it, and per-base qualities are unavailable. The TCR beta CDR3 regions were amplified from the RNA transcripts. The TCR CDR3 was subjected to a first round of RT-PCR using the HTBI primer set and the Qiagen OneStep RT-PCR kit. A second multiplex PCR round built the libraries, followed by size selection and purification. Sequencing of the libraries was done on an Illumina HiSeq2000 using paired-end 100 bp reads. Per the source publication's procedure: SOAPnuke was used to process the raw data, throwing out any read that contained adapters or uncalled bases, had a mean Phred below 15, or lacked an exact constant-primer or identifier match. COPE v1.2.5 was used to merge the high-quality paired reads, and each unique nucleotide sequence was defined as a clonotype. MiTCR v1.1 was used to align the clonotypes against IMGT TRBV, TRBD and TRBJ reference segments. The analysis included only V-J combinations with a frequency above 0.0001, which together covered 99% to 99.2% of the repertoires. A TCS score was defined as the ratio between F50 (clonal expansion) and ExV (chaos), using BLOSUM62-based TCRdist between CDR3 peptides within each V-J. Welch's t-statistics and random forest reduced several hundred V-J features to about 13, which were used in a naive Bayes classifier (R e1071). TCRdb ran its own pipeline on the public reads, namely fastp trimming at Q25 and MiXCR clone calling, and kept in-frame beta chains. Rows are unified per CDR3 protein, each entry keeping the most common DNA and genes. It is TCRdb's table, rather than the study itself, that gives the V and J calls and clone size. This sample lists over 500,000 distinct CDR3 sequences; about 14% were detected once. The biggest ten clones account for 11% to 15% of the sample.

Graves' hyperthyroidism was defined as stable when no progression to ophthalmopathy occurred over 18 months of follow-up. Hyperthyroidism patients were aged 18 to 65 years and newly diagnosed, with disease duration of less than 2 months. Patients with uncontrolled infections, other autoimmune diseases, pregnancy or lactation were excluded. Diagnoses were established on the basis of clinical symptoms, serum thyroxine and TRAb, thyroid ultrasound, and orbital computed tomography. Ficoll-Paque density gradient centrifugation was used to isolate PBMCs from 8 to 10 ml of fresh peripheral blood. Trizol reagent was used to extract total RNA, and RNA quality was then checked on an Agilent 2100 Bioanalyzer. Measured from the cysteine to the phenylalanine, the CDR3 is 15 residues long. Only the CDR3 part of the read is kept: 45 bases, read in frame from the first base. For this chain, trimming is 4 bases at the V end and 9 bases at the J end, and the number of junction bases without a gene match is 10. From a lookup of the germline V gene, CDR1 and CDR2 are MDHEN and SYDVKM.

Sample: blood. Here the chain combines TRBV28 and TRBJ2-1; 9 middle bases align to TRBD2. The sequence was obtained from a woman between 40 and 50 years old with Graves' hyperthyroidism. The CDR3 reads CASSWALAGVSEQFF. The DNA is as follows: TGTGCCAGCAGTTGGGCCTTAGCGGGAGTCAGTGAGCAGTTCTTC.